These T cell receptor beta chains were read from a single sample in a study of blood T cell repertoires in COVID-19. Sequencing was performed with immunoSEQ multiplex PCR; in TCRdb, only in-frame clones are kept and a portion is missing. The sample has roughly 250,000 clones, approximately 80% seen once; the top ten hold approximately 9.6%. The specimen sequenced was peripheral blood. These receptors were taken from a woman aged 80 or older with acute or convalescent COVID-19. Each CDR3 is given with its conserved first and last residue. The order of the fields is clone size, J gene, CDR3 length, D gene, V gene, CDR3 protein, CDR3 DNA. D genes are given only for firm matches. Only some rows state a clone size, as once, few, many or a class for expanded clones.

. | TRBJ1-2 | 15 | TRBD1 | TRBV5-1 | CANSPELQGGGGYTF | TGCGCCAACAGCCCGGAACTACAGGGGGGCGGCGGCTACACCTTC
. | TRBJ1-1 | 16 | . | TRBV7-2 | CASSLAGTRMNTEAFF | TGTGCCAGCAGCTTGGCGGGAACCCGAATGAACACTGAAGCTTTCTTT
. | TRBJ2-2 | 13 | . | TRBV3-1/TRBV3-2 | CASSQKAGGELFF | TGTGCCAGCAGCCAGAAGGCGGGGGGGGAGCTGTTTTTT
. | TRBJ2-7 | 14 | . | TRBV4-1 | CASSHPRYPYEQYF | TGCGCCAGCAGCCACCCCCGTTATCCCTACGAGCAGTACTTC
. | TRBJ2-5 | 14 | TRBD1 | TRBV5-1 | CASSLAGQGETQYF | TGCGCCAGCAGCTTGGCGGGACAGGGAGAGACCCAGTACTTC
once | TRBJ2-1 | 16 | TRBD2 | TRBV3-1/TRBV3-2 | CASSQAGTSGSNEQFF | TGTGCCAGCAGCCAAGCCGGGACTAGCGGGTCCAATGAGCAGTTCTTC
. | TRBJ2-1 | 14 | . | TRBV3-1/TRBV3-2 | CASSQVTRNNEQFF | TGTGCCAGCAGCCAAGTTACTAGAAACAATGAGCAGTTCTTC
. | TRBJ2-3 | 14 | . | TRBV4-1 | CASSQERWADTQYF | TGCGCCAGCAGCCAAGAACGGTGGGCCGATACGCAGTATTTT
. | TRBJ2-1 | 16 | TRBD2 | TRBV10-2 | CASSEVGTSGYNEQFF | TGCGCCAGCAGTGAGGTGGGGACTAGCGGGTACAATGAGCAGTTCTTC
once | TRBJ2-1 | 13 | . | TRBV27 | CASSFMSVNEQFF | TGTGCCAGCAGTTTTATGTCGGTGAATGAGCAGTTCTTC
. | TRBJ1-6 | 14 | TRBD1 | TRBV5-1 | CASRTGEANSPLHF | TGCGCCAGCAGGACAGGGGAGGCGAATTCACCCCTCCACTTT
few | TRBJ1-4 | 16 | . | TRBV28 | CASSPQEGRTNEKLFF | TGTGCCAGCAGTCCTCAGGAGGGGAGAACTAATGAAAAACTGTTTTTT
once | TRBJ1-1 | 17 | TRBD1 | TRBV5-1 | CASSPLYGQGGNTEAFF | TGCGCCAGCAGCCCCTTATATGGACAGGGAGGGAACACTGAAGCTTTCTTT
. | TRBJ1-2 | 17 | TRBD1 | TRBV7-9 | CASSLGLSGTVHGGYTF | TGTGCCAGCAGCTTGGGACTTTCCGGGACAGTACATGGGGGCTACACCTTC
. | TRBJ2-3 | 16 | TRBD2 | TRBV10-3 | CAISEYGAGGPDTQYF | TGTGCCATCAGTGAGTACGGCGCGGGGGGGCCAGATACGCAGTATTTT
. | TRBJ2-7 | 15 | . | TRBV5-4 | CASSLGGASSYEQYF | TGTGCCAGCAGTCTGGGGGGGGCGAGCTCCTACGAGCAGTACTTC
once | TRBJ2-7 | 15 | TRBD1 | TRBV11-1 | CASSFQRDRVFEQYF | TGTGCCAGCAGCTTCCAACGGGACAGGGTTTTTGAGCAGTACTTC
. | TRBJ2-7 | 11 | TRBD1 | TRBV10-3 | CAIGDRDEQYF | TGTGCCATCGGGGACAGGGACGAGCAGTACTTC
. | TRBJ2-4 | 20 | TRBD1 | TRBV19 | CASSIAKGQGAALAKNIQYF | TGTGCCAGTAGTATAGCGAAGGGACAGGGGGCAGCGTTGGCCAAAAACATTCAGTACTTC
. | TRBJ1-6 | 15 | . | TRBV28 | CASRITGNYNSPLHF | TGTGCCAGCAGAATAACAGGGAACTATAATTCACCCCTCCACTTT
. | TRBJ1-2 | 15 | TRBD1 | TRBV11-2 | CASSLIRTGDYGYTF | TGTGCCAGCAGCTTAATCCGGACAGGGGACTATGGCTACACCTTC
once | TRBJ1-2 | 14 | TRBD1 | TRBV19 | CASSAWDRARGYTF | TGTGCCAGTAGTGCCTGGGACAGGGCTCGTGGCTACACCTTC
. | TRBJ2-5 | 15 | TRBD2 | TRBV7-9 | CASSHGGGGQETQYF | TGTGCCAGCAGCCATGGCGGGGGGGGCCAAGAGACCCAGTACTTC
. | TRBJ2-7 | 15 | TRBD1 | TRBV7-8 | CASSLAGTGAGEQYF | TGTGCCAGCAGCTTAGCCGGGACAGGGGCTGGTGAGCAGTACTTC
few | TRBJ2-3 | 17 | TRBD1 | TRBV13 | CASSQSRAGGLTDTQYF | TGTGCCAGCAGCCAAAGTCGGGCAGGGGGCCTCACAGATACGCAGTATTTT
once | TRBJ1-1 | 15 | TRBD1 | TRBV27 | CASRPSRGRFIEAFF | TGTGCCAGCAGGCCTTCCAGGGGGCGCTTTATTGAAGCTTTCTTT
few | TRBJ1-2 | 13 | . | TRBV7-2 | CASSSYRFYGYTF | TGTGCCAGCAGCTCATACAGGTTCTATGGCTACACCTTC
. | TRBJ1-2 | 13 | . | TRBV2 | CASSEWAGWGYTF | TGTGCCAGCAGTGAATGGGCAGGGTGGGGCTACACCTTC
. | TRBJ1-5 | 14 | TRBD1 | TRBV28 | CASSSDRGLQPQHF | TGTGCCAGCAGCTCCGACAGGGGGCTCCAGCCCCAGCATTTT
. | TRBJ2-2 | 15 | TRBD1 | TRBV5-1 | CASSLVQGAAGELFF | TGCGCCAGCAGCTTGGTTCAGGGGGCCGCCGGGGAGCTGTTTTTT
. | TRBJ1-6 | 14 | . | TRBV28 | CASSSGPSNSPLHF | TGTGCCAGCAGTAGCGGGCCCTCTAATTCACCCCTCCACTTT
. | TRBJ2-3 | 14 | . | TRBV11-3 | CASSSGGLGDTQYF | TGTGCCAGCAGCTCCGGGGGGCTAGGGGATACGCAGTATTTT
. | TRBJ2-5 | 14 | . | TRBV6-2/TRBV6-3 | CASSSPSGVETQYF | TGTGCCAGCAGTTCACCCTCGGGGGTGGAGACCCAGTACTTC
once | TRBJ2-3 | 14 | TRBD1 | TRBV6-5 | CASSLDRGTDTQYF | TGTGCCAGCAGTTTGGACAGGGGCACAGATACGCAGTATTTT
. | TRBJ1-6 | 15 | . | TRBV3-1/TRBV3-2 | CASSPSSSYNSPLHF | TGTGCCAGCAGCCCCTCTAGCTCCTATAATTCACCCCTCCACTTT
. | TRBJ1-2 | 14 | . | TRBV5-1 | CASSPEVHNYGYTF | TGCGCCAGCAGCCCTGAGGTGCACAACTATGGCTACACCTTC
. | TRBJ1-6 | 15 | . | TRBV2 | CASSDQGLYNSPLHF | TGTGCCAGCAGTGACCAGGGGCTTTATAATTCACCCCTCCACTTT
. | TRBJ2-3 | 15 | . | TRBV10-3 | CAISGVGLTTDTQYF | TGTGCCATCAGTGGGGTGGGCCTTACCACAGATACGCAGTATTTT
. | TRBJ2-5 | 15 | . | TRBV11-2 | CASSLDGGRGETQYF | TGTGCCAGCAGCTTAGATGGTGGCAGAGGAGAGACCCAGTACTTC
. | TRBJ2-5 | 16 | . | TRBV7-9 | CASSQRQFFLQETQYF | TGTGCCAGCAGCCAGAGACAGTTCTTCCTACAAGAGACCCAGTACTTC
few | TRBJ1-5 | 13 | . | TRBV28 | CASSSSGVQPQHF | TGTGCCTCCTCCTCCTCGGGGGTTCAGCCCCAGCATTTT
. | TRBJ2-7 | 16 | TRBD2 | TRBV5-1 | CASNPGHSGGTYEQYF | TGCGCCAGCAATCCAGGACATAGCGGGGGAACCTACGAGCAGTACTTC
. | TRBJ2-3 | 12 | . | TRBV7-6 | CASSQGGDTQYF | TGTGCCAGCAGCCAAGGAGGGGATACGCAGTATTTT
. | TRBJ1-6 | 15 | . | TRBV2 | CASGTVGQRNSPLHF | TGTGCCAGCGGAACAGTTGGACAGCGCAATTCACCCCTCCACTTT